This T cell receptor (beta chain) derives from a study of shared clonotypes between healthy human individuals. The CDR3 spans 14 residues. Germline V gives CDR1 SGHTA, CDR2 FQGTGA. After removal of 6 bases from V and 2 bases from J, the junction contained 4 bases not matched to a gene. Clones were sequenced by immunoSEQ multiplex PCR, and TCRdb holds only the in-frame ones, with some missing. The sample holds 150,000 to 200,000 clones, approximately 95% seen once. Sequencing was done on a sample of naive CD4+ T cells sorted from blood. Subset in this sample: CD45RA+ positively selected. This chain uses TRBV7-3 with TRBJ1-2; 9 positions agree with TRBD1. This sequence was found in a woman in her twenties or thirties in good health. The CDR3 DNA reads TGTGCCAGCAGACCCGGGACAGGGAACTATGGCTACACCTTC. Amino acids: CASRPGTGNYGYTF.